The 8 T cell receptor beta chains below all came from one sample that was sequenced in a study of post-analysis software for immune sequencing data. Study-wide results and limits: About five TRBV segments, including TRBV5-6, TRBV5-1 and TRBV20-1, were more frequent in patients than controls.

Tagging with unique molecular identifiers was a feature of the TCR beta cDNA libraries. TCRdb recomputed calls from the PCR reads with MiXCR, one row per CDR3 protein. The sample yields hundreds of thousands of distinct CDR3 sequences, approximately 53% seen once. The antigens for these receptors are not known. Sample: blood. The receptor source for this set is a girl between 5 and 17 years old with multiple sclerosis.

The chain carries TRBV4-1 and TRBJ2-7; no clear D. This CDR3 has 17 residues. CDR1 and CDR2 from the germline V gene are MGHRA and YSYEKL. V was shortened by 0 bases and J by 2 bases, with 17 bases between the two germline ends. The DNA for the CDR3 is TGCGCCAGCAGCCAAGAGAGCCCGGCTGTACTTCCCTACGAGCAGTACTTC. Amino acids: CASSQESPAVLPYEQYF.

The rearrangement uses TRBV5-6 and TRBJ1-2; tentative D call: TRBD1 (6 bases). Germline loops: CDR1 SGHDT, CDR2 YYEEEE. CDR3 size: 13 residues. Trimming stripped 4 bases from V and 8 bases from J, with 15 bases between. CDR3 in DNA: TGTGCCAGCAGCGCTGCCGGACAGCCGGGCTACACCTTC. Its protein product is CASSAAGQPGYTF.

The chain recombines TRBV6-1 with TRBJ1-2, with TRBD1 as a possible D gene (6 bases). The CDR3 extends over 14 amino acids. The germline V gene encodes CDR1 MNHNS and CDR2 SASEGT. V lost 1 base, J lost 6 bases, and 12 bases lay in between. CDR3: CASSEGWGADGYTF. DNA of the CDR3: TGTGCCAGCAGTGAAGGGTGGGGGGCCGATGGCTACACCTTC.

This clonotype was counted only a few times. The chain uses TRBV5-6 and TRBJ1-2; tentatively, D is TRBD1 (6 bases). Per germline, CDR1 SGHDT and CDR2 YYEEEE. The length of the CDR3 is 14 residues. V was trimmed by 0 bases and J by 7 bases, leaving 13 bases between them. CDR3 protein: CASSLEQGVGGYTF. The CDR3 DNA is TGTGCCAGCAGCTTGGAACAGGGCGTAGGTGGCTACACCTTC.

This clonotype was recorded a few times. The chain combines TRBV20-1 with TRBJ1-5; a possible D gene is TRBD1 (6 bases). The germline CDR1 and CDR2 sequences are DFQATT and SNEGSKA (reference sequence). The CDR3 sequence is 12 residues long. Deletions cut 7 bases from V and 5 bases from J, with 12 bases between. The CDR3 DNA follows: TGCAGTGTTAGGGGGGTTCATCAGCCCCAGCATTTT. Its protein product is CSVRGVHQPQHF.

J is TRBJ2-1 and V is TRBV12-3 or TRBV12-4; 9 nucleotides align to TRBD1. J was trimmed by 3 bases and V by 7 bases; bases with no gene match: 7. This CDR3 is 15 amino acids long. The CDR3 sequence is CASTPTGGGYNEQFF. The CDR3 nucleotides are TGTGCCAGCACTCCGACAGGGGGAGGCTACAATGAGCAGTTCTTC.

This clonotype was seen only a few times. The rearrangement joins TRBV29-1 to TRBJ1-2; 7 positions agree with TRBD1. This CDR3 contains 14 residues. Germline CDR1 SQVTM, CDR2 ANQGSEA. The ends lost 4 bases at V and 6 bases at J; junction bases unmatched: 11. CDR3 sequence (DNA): TGCAGCGTTGGGACAGGCGCGGTGGGTGATGGCTACACCTTC. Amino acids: CSVGTGAVGDGYTF.

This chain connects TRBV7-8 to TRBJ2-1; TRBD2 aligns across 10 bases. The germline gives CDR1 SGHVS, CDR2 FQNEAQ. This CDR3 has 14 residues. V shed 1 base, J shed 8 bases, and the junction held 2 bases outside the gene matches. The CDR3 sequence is CASSLEAGGHEQFF. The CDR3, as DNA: TGTGCCAGCAGCTTAGAAGCGGGGGGGCATGAGCAGTTCTTC.